This entry features one TCR beta chain sequence. There are 15 residues in the CDR3. Germline-derived CDR1 and CDR2 are LGHNA and YNFKEQ. V lost 7 bases to trimming and J lost 0 bases, with 13 bases between them. This sample is drawn from a study of cytomegalovirus exposure and HLA in healthy donors. The PCR was carried out with 60 Vbeta primers and 13 Jbeta primers. The assay was immunoSEQ multiplex PCR, and TCRdb's table has in-frame clones only and misses some. This table holds about 90,000 clones, around 78% found once. The clonotype was recovered from a woman between 40 and 50 years old in good health and CMV-seropositive. The material sequenced was PBMCs. The chain combines TRBV4-2 with TRBJ2-1; weak D call: TRBD2 (6 bases). The CDR3 DNA is TGTGCCAGCACCTCTAGCGCTGACTCCTACAATGAGCAGTTCTTC. Its protein product is CASTSSADSYNEQFF.